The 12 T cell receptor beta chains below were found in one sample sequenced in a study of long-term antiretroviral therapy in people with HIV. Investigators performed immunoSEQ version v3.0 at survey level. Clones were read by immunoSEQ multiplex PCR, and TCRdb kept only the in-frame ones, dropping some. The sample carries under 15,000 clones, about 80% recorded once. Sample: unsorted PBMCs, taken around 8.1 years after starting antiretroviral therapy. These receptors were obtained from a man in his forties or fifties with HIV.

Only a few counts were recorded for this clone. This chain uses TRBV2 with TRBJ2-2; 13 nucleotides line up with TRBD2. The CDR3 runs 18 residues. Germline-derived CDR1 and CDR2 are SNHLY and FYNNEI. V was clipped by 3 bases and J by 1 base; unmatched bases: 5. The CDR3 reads CASSDEGLAGLNTGELFF. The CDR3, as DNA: TGTGCCAGCAGTGACGAGGGACTAGCGGGGCTGAACACCGGGGAGCTGTTTTTT.

CDR3 DNA sequence: TGTGCCAGCAGCTTGGAGGTCCCCTACGAGCAGTACTTC. Translation gives CASSLEVPYEQYF. This sequence joins TRBV11-3 and TRBJ2-7, with D maybe TRBD2 (5 bases). CDR3 length equals 13 residues. The ends were cut back, 3 bases at V and 2 bases at J, with 8 bases in the middle. Germline assignment: CDR1 SGHNT and CDR2 YENEEA.

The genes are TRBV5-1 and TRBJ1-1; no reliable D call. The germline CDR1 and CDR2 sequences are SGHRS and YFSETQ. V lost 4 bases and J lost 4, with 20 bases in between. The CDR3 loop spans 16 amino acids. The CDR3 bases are TGCGCCAGCAGCCCCTGGACCGATACGGGAAGCACTGAAGCTTTCTTT. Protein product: CASSPWTDTGSTEAFF.

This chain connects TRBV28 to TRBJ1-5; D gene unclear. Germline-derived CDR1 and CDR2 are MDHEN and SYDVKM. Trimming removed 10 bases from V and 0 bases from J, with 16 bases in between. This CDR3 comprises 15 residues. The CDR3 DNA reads TGTGCCACCAATACGGACTCCATTAGCAATCAGCCCCAGCATTTT. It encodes CATNTDSISNQPQHF.

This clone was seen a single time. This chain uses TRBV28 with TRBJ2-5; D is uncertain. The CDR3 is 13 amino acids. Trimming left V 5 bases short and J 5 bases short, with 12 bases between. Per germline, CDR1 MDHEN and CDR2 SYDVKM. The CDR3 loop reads CASSVRVGETQYF. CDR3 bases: TGTGCCAGCAGTGTACGGGTTGGGGAGACCCAGTACTTC.

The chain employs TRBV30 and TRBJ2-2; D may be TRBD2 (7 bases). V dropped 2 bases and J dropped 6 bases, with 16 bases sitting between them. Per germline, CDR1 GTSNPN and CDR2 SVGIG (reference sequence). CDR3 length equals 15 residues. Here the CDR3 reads CAWSRRGAGSGELFF. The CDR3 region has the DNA TGTGCCTGGAGTCGCCGGGGGGCCGGTTCCGGGGAGCTGTTTTTT.

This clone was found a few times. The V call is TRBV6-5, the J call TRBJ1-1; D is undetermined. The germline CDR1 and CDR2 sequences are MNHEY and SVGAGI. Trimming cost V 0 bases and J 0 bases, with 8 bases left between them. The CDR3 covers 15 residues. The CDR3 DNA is TGTGCCAGCAGTTACTCGAGTGATTTGAACACTGAAGCTTTCTTT. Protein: CASSYSSDLNTEAFF.

The DNA for the CDR3 is TGCAGCGTTGACCGGGGGACTGAAGCTTTCTTT. It yields the protein CSVDRGTEAFF. The V call is TRBV29-1, the J call TRBJ1-1; TRBD1 might be the D (5 bases). Germline loops: CDR1 SQVTM, CDR2 ANQGSEA. The CDR3 is made up of 11 amino acids. V was cut by 3 bases and J by 5 bases, with 7 bases left in between.

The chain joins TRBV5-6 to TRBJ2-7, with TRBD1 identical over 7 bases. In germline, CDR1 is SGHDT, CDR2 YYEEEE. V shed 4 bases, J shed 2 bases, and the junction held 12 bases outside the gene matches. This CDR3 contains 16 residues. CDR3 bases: TGTGCCAGCAGCACTAGACAGGGCTCGACCCCCTACGAGCAGTACTTC. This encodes CASSTRQGSTPYEQYF.

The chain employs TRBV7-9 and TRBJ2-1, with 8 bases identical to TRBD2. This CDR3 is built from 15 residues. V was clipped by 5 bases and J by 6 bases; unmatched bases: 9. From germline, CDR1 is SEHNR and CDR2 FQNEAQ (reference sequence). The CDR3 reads CASSTGLAWGNEQFF. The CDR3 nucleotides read TGTGCCAGCAGCACTGGACTAGCATGGGGCAATGAGCAGTTCTTC.

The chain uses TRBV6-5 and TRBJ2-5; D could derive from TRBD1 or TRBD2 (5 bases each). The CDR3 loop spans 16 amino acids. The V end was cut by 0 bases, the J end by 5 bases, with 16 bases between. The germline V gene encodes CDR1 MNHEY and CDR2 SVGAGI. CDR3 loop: CASSYSQWDGTETQYF. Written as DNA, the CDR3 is TGTGCCAGCAGTTACTCGCAATGGGACGGCACGGAGACCCAGTACTTC.

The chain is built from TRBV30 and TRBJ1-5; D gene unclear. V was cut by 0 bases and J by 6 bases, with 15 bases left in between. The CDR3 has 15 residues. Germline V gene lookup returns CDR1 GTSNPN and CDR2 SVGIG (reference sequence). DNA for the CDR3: TGTGCCTGGAGTGTAGGGTACGGGGTTCCTCAGCCCCAGCATTTT. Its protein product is CAWSVGYGVPQPQHF.